One sample yielded the 17 T cell receptor beta chains listed below, sequenced in a study of OX40 agonist ivuxolimab in advanced cancers. The assay was immunoSEQ multiplex PCR, and TCRdb's table has in-frame clones only and misses some. Here the sample spans about 72,000 clones, roughly 90% being singletons. The source was CD4+ or CD8+ T cells sorted from blood, collected in a trial of the OX40 agonist ivuxolimab. The receptors were sampled from an adult with an advanced solid tumor such as melanoma, head and neck, liver or kidney cancer.

The chain is built from TRBV5-6 and TRBJ2-7, with D perhaps given as TRBD1 or TRBD2 (6 bases each). V was trimmed by 1 base and J by 1 base, leaving 12 bases between them. Germline lookup yields CDR1 SGHDT and CDR2 YYEEEE. This CDR3 contains 15 residues. The CDR3, as DNA: TGTGCCAGCAGCTTGATCGGGGGCGGGTCCTACGAGCAGTACTTC. Its translation is CASSLIGGGSYEQYF.

This rearrangement joins TRBV28 to TRBJ1-5; tentatively, D is TRBD1 (6 bases). Trimming stripped 4 bases from V and 4 bases from J, with 20 bases between. The CDR3 extends over 17 amino acids. Germline V gives CDR1 MDHEN, CDR2 SYDVKM. The CDR3 nucleotides are TGTGCCAGCAGTTCCTTCGGGGAGGGGGGGCCTAATCAGCCCCAGCATTTT. Translated, it gives CASSSFGEGGPNQPQHF.

The chain recombines TRBV5-1 with TRBJ2-5; a weak D match, TRBD2 (6 bases). CDR1 and CDR2 from the germline V gene are SGHRS and YFSETQ. The CDR3 sequence is 14 residues long. The V end lost 3 bases, the J end lost 5 bases, and 14 bases lay between the germline ends. The CDR3 nucleotides read TGCGCCAGCAGCTCTACAGCGGGCATGGAGACCCAGTACTTC. Residues: CASSSTAGMETQYF.

In this sample, this clone turned up a few times. This sequence joins TRBV9 and TRBJ2-5, with a weak D call TRBD2 (7 bases). CDR3 length: 14 amino acids. The V gene's germline CDR1 is SGDLS and CDR2 YYNGEE. Trimming stripped 3 bases from V and 2 bases from J, with 11 bases between. CDR3 residues: CASSEGGLQETQYF. CDR3 bases: TGTGCCAGCAGCGAGGGGGGGCTACAAGAGACCCAGTACTTC.

V is TRBV14 and J is TRBJ2-4; D uncertain. The germline V gene has CDR1 SGHDN and CDR2 FVKESK. This CDR3 comprises 13 residues. Trimming pared 4 bases from V and 6 bases from J, leaving 10 bases between. The DNA for the CDR3 is TGTGCCAGCAGCCTTTCCCTGGGAAACATTCAGTACTTC. As protein: CASSLSLGNIQYF.

CDR3 nucleotide sequence: TGTGCCAGCAGCTTAACCGGCCGGGATACGCAGTATTTT. Protein sequence: CASSLTGRDTQYF. The V call is TRBV7-3, the J call TRBJ2-3; D is undetermined. V lost 0 bases, J lost 6 bases, and 7 bases lay in between. The length of the CDR3 is 13 residues. CDR1 is SGHTA, CDR2 FQGTGA, per germline.

Many counts were recorded for this clone. V and J are TRBV6-1 and TRBJ1-5; D remains ambiguous. The CDR3 covers 13 residues. Germline CDR1 is MNHNS and CDR2 is SASEGT. V lost 6 bases and J 2 bases, leaving 8 bases between the germline ends. The CDR3 DNA follows: TGTGCCAGCAGGCTAGACGGCAATCAGCCCCAGCATTTT. It yields the protein CASRLDGNQPQHF.

This sequence joins TRBV6-1 and TRBJ2-4; 7 bases align to TRBD2. This CDR3 spans 15 amino acids. V lost 3 bases and J lost 1; bases outside the gene matches: 3. In germline, CDR1 is MNHNS, CDR2 SASEGT. CDR3 DNA sequence: TGTGCCAGCAGTGAGGACGGGGGGGCCAAAAACATTCAGTACTTC. Its protein product is CASSEDGGAKNIQYF.

Only one count was recorded for this clone. CDR3 in amino acids: CASSPRLVSGTDTQYF. For the CDR3, the DNA is TGTGCCAGCAGCCCCAGACTAGTTTCGGGCACAGATACGCAGTATTTT. The J gene is TRBJ2-3, the V gene TRBV9, with D perhaps TRBD2 (6 bases). The CDR3 spans 16 residues. Germline V gene lookup returns CDR1 SGDLS and CDR2 YYNGEE. V lost 4 bases, J lost 1 base, and 16 bases lay in between.

This sequence joins TRBV27 and TRBJ2-1; no reliable D call. Germline V gene data show CDR1 as MNHEY and CDR2 as SMNVEV (reference sequence). V shed 7 bases and J shed 7 bases, with 17 bases lying between them. The CDR3 has 14 residues. Written as DNA, the CDR3 is TGTGCCAGCACCTCCGGGCCCGGACGAAATGAGCAGTTCTTC. Residues: CASTSGPGRNEQFF.

This chain links TRBV9 with TRBJ2-1; 9 positions match TRBD2. V was pared by 0 bases and J by 6 bases, with 4 bases of the junction left unmatched. The CDR3 has 15 residues. Per the germline V gene, CDR1 is SGDLS and CDR2 is YYNGEE. The CDR3 spells CASSVGGTSLNEQFF. Written as DNA, the CDR3 is TGTGCCAGCAGCGTAGGAGGGACTAGCCTCAATGAGCAGTTCTTC.

This clone was picked up a small number of times. V and J are TRBV9 and TRBJ1-1, with 9 bases lining up with TRBD1. The CDR3 length is 15 residues. Per germline, CDR1 SGDLS and CDR2 YYNGEE. J lost 1 base, V lost 5 bases, and 6 bases had no gene match. CDR3 in DNA: TGTGCCAGCAGTCAAGGGACAGGGAAGAACACTGAAGCTTTCTTT. Amino acid sequence: CASSQGTGKNTEAFF.

The chain recombines TRBV2 with TRBJ2-3; 16 positions agree with TRBD2. This CDR3 has 19 residues. V shed 2 bases, J shed 6 bases, and the junction held 11 bases outside the gene matches. In germline, CDR1 is SNHLY, CDR2 FYNNEI. The DNA for the CDR3 is TGTGCCAGCAGTGAAAAGGGACTAGCGGGAGGGCCAGGTCTGGATACGCAGTATTTT. Translating gives CASSEKGLAGGPGLDTQYF.

V gene TRBV6-7 combines with J gene TRBJ2-7; D gene uncertain. TRBV6-7 is designated an ORF whose function remains uncertain. This CDR3 has 15 residues. V dropped 2 bases and J dropped 0 bases, with 11 bases sitting between them. CDR3 loop: CASSYNRWASYEQYF. CDR3 coding DNA: TGTGCCAGCAGTTACAATCGGTGGGCCTCCTACGAGCAGTACTTC.

This clone came up a few times. The chain employs TRBV10-1 and TRBJ2-1; TRBD2 agrees at 7 bases. CDR1 is WNHNN, CDR2 SYGVQD, per germline (reference sequence). V trimming: 10 bases; J trimming: 0 bases; junction bases outside the gene matches: 9. The CDR3 is made up of 15 amino acids. CDR3 sequence: CATEPGGSSYNEQFF. The CDR3 DNA is TGCGCCACCGAACCCGGGGGGAGCTCCTACAATGAGCAGTTCTTC.

The J gene is TRBJ2-7, the V gene TRBV11-1, with TRBD1 matching 9 bases. The trim removed 2 bases at V and 3 bases at J, leaving 5 bases unmatched. This CDR3 is built from 15 residues. Germline lookup yields CDR1 SGHAT and CDR2 FQDESV (reference sequence). CDR3 DNA: TGTGCCAGCAGCTTATACCCGGGACAGGGCTACGAGCAGTACTTC. Protein product: CASSLYPGQGYEQYF.

This sequence joins TRBV9 and TRBJ2-7, with D possibly TRBD1 on 5 matching bases. CDR1 is SGDLS and CDR2 is YYNGEE in the germline V gene. V was clipped by 0 bases and J by 3 bases, with 10 bases between them. The CDR3 consists of 14 residues. This chain's CDR3 is CASSVDLGHYEQYF. The CDR3 DNA is TGTGCCAGCAGCGTAGATCTCGGACACTACGAGCAGTACTTC.